This is a list of T cell receptor beta chains from one sample in a study of early T cells in non-severe SARS-CoV-2 infection. TCRdb passed the 5' RACE reads through MiXCR, listing each CDR3 protein once. The profile shows 30,000 to 40,000 distinct CDR3 sequences, approximately 7.1% of them singletons. The sequenced sample was whole blood, obtained at baseline. The source of these receptors is an adult who was a healthcare worker with PCR-confirmed SARS-CoV-2 infection or an uninfected control (not recorded which). Each CDR3 is given with its conserved first and last residue.

CDR3 protein	V gene	J gene
CSVDGRTGNYNEQFF	TRBV29-1	TRBJ2-1
CASSLGYKRYGYTF	TRBV5-1	TRBJ1-2
CASSPDLEGREFF	TRBV18	TRBJ2-1
CSAKIGQTQNTEAFF	TRBV29-1	TRBJ1-1
CASSPDASTEAFF	TRBV3-1	TRBJ1-1
CASSQNPGTSGSHGTYNEQFF	TRBV4-3	TRBJ2-1
CASSYNHPGRVQETQYF	TRBV6-6	TRBJ2-5
CASSSGLAYEQYF	TRBV5-1	TRBJ2-7
CASALGPYEQYF	TRBV12-3/TRBV12-4	TRBJ2-7
CASSLAPTNNEQFF	TRBV7-6	TRBJ2-1
CASSSTWTSGRKQETQYF	TRBV7-2	TRBJ2-5
CASSLGGLDEKLFF	TRBV7-9	TRBJ1-4
CASRIAGAADTQYF	TRBV12-3/TRBV12-4	TRBJ2-3
CASSPDAGTTNEKLFF	TRBV12-3/TRBV12-4	TRBJ1-4
CSVVRGLKDTEAFF	TRBV29-1	TRBJ1-1
CASSLGQGSTSYEQYF	TRBV9	TRBJ2-7
CSVAELTEAFF	TRBV29-1	TRBJ1-1
CSARDRDFPRLTSYEQYF	TRBV20-1	TRBJ2-7
CSATRDRVNEQYF	TRBV20-1	TRBJ2-7
CSASRPLSNQPQHF	TRBV20-1	TRBJ1-5
CSAGGLAGEYYNEQFF	TRBV20-1	TRBJ2-1
CASSFGHFLTSNQPQHF	TRBV5-6	TRBJ1-5
CASTETRSHNEQFF	TRBV7-9	TRBJ2-1
CASSLGPTGTSGTEAFF	TRBV5-1	TRBJ1-1
CASSPKVGRESGYEQYF	TRBV7-8	TRBJ2-7
CASSYLPGQGAYEQYF	TRBV7-2	TRBJ2-7
CASSLVGTSGRANEQFF	TRBV5-5	TRBJ2-1
CASSLNPSGSSYNEQFF	TRBV27	TRBJ2-1
CASSSRELSTDTQYF	TRBV5-4	TRBJ2-3
CASSSGGLAGSGELFF	TRBV5-1	TRBJ2-2
CASSLAALRLPKETQYF	TRBV7-2	TRBJ2-5
CASRPTSSDYNEQFF	TRBV6-5	TRBJ2-1
CASSQTDLTFYGYTF	TRBV6-2/TRBV6-3	TRBJ1-2
CASSLNRDRVRVAQYF	TRBV28	TRBJ2-3
CASSSVAGTDTQYF	TRBV7-2	TRBJ2-3
CASSFSSTANYGYTF	TRBV12-3/TRBV12-4	TRBJ1-2
CATSRDLWDTNTEAFF	TRBV15	TRBJ1-1
CAVCSGTSEQYF	TRBV10-3	TRBJ2-7
CASSLEGIARASSYNEQFF	TRBV11-3	TRBJ2-1
CASSLPPGSGGNEQFF	TRBV19	TRBJ2-1
CAIRTRQGYNSPLHF	TRBV2	TRBJ1-6
CASSEVGPSRQPQHF	TRBV6-1	TRBJ1-5
CSVMRNSQETQYF	TRBV29-1	TRBJ2-5
CASRNIGDQETQYF	TRBV27	TRBJ2-5
CASSPGLAGGCEQYF	TRBV4-3	TRBJ2-7
CSARNSGRANYEQYF	TRBV20-1	TRBJ2-7
CSVVETDPNQPQHF	TRBV29-1	TRBJ1-5